This is a list of T cell receptor beta chains from one sample in a study of post-analysis software for immune sequencing data. TCRdb re-called the PCR reads with MiXCR, one entry per CDR3 protein. The table records more than 450,000 distinct CDR3 sequences, around 47% of them present only once. The sample comprised blood. The receptors were gathered from a girl aged 5 to 17 with multiple sclerosis. Both conserved end residues are part of each CDR3. Each record gives: J gene, clone size, V gene, CDR3 protein. Clone size appears in some rows only: once, few, many, or a class for an expanded clone.

TRBJ2-5,NA,TRBV7-9,CASSSVPGQGAGETQYF
TRBJ2-5,many,TRBV6-1,CASSAPGQGGETQYF
TRBJ2-1,NA,TRBV2,CASGGTVGNEQFF
TRBJ2-1,NA,TRBV7-9,CASSPNWREGLWNEQFF
TRBJ1-2,few,TRBV5-1,CASSSPAGGDYGYTF
TRBJ2-1,NA,TRBV20-1,CSARDAAQISSYNEQFF
TRBJ1-2,few,TRBV5-1,CASSLEQYGYTF
TRBJ2-6,NA,TRBV5-1,CASSAGQGAVFGANVLTF
TRBJ1-1,few,TRBV4-2,CASSQVQGTEAFF
TRBJ1-2,NA,TRBV6-6,CASNPTATVTNYGYTF
TRBJ2-3,few,TRBV6-5,CASSLQGASYTDTQYF
TRBJ1-2,NA,TRBV20-1,CSARDRGEAGYTF
TRBJ2-1,few,TRBV10-3,CAISLSRGEQFF